This TCR beta chain was recorded in a study of a mutant IDH1 vaccine in newly diagnosed glioma (dated by TCRdb to about 2021). In the study overall: Vaccination began 4-6 weeks after radiotherapy alone, or alongside temozolomide cycles in the chemotherapy-containing groups. Of the 30 to 35 patients who were treated, around 60% were male and approximately 38% were female, and the mean age was roughly 40 years. Before enrollment, most patients had been given radiochemotherapy with temozolomide as standard therapy, while the rest had received either radiotherapy alone or temozolomide alone. The week-35 safety follow-up took place at visit V12, and the week-47 end of study took place at visit V13. Six visits were used for peripheral blood collection: V03 (baseline), V05, V07, V10, V12 and V13. Longitudinal TCRB deep sequencing was performed for 20 to 25 treated patients wherever samples were available for exploratory analyses. Results and caveats for the whole study, not just this receptor: Selection of PBMC samples for TCRB deep sequencing was based on availability. It was noted by the authors that analyses of patient blood samples could not be reproduced owing to sample limitations. Changes in the top peripheral T cell clonotypes picked up by TCRB sequencing did not appear to be linked to pseudoprogression. Immune responses induced by the vaccine were seen in 93.3% of patients across multiple MHC alleles.

The library was prepared using the immunoSEQ multiplex PCR assay. The hsTCRB Kit was used according to the manufacturer's protocol to amplify rearranged TCR beta chain sequences. TCRB libraries were sequenced on an Illumina MiSeq. The paper's data handling went like this. The proprietary platform of the kit vendor was used for demultiplexing, trimming and gene mapping. TCRdb provides this immuneACCESS table in a form limited to in-frame rearrangements. Some clones are lacking; in checked studies, under half of them reflect an unresolved V gene, and why the rest are absent is not known. The V and J calls and the clone size are those of that table, but D and trimming were determined from the DNA. The sample table holds 84,000 or so clones, of which approximately 78% were seen once. Around 5.3% of the sample rests with the top ten. V and J are trimmed by 3 bases and 4 bases, and the gene matches miss 11 bases of the junction. The CDR3 holds 16 amino acids from the cysteine to the phenylalanine. Solely the CDR3 DNA is kept, with 48 bases framed from the first base. The germline V gene gives CDR1 as KGHSH and CDR2 as LQKENI.

The time point label, as the study defines it: week 47, end of study. Each vaccine dose was 300 ug of a 20-mer mutant IDH1 peptide in Montanide, given subcutaneously with topical imiquimod. Across visits V03 through V10, patients got a total of eight vaccinations, given in weeks 1, 3, 5, 7, 11, 15, 19 and 23. All donors had newly diagnosed IDH1-mutant astrocytomas of WHO grade 3 or 4 that showed loss of nuclear ATRX. The samples were drawn from NOA16, a multicentre, single-arm, open-label phase I trial in Germany that tested a mutant IDH1 peptide vaccine in humans for the first time. Genomic DNA for TCRB sequencing was extracted from EDTA blood using the DNeasy Blood and Tissue Kit. Remarks on this clone: Its antigen is still unknown. No base quality values were provided; no much bigger clone lies one nucleotide off.

The receptor's source is a man aged 40-49 years with glioma. Sequenced here: PBMCs, sampled from a glioma patient whose treatment included an IDH1 peptide vaccine. The chain is made from TRBV18 and TRBJ1-2, with TRBD1 identical over 7 junction bases. The CDR3 reads CASSPLGQGVGYGYTF. The DNA reads as follows: TGTGCCAGCTCACCGTTAGGGCAGGGGGTCGGCTATGGCTACACCTTC.